This T cell receptor beta chain was found in a study of T cell repertoires in cytomegalovirus infection. Whole-study context: Public TCR beta signatures were indicative of both CMV infection and a matching HLA type.

The CDR3 contains 16 residues. The germline V gene has CDR1 MDHEN and CDR2 SYDVKM. V lost 3 bases, J lost 3 bases, and 18 bases lay in between. Broader study findings: Clonotype analysis showed dominance of the ex vivo response by HLA-C-restricted CMV-specific TCR beta clonotypes. Based on cumulative public TCR beta family frequency, carriers of CMV plus the relevant HLA were identified.

Notes on this clonotype: The target antigen is unknown.

TCRdb itself ran the reads through MiXCR, one entry per CDR3 protein. This sample carries about 320,000 distinct CDR3 sequences, over 7.5% of them seen once, and the ten largest clones take approximately 4.5%. This chain connects TRBV28 to TRBJ2-7; D is ambiguous. The source of this sequence is a human donor in good health (CMV status not recorded). Some clones in this sample may be carry-over from other donors' samples. What was sequenced was PBMCs. CDR3 in DNA: TGTGCCAGCAGTTTGAGGTCCTATCGACTGAACTACGAGCAGTACTTC. Translated, it gives CASSLRSYRLNYEQYF.